Listed here is a single T cell receptor beta chain. Trimming shortened V by 6 bases and J by 1 base, and 7 bases separated the two germline ends. The V gene's germline CDR1 is SGHNT and CDR2 YYREEE (reference sequence). CDR3 length: 12 amino acids. This sample was included in a study of blood T cell repertoires in COVID-19. About the study: T cells, B-cell-depleted T cells, or PBMCs supplied cDNA or gDNA.

Original methodology: Scientists estimated how many nucleated cells there were by amplifying reference gene primers. The assay was immunoSEQ multiplex PCR, and TCRdb's table has in-frame clones only and misses some. That table supplies the V and J calls and clone size; D and trimming were determined from the DNA. This sample has 75,000 to 100,000 clones, with around 80% found just once. The sequence derives from a man in his forties or fifties with active or convalescent COVID-19. V and J are TRBV5-4 and TRBJ1-1, with a tentative D call TRBD1 (5 bases). Sequencing was performed on peripheral blood. The CDR3 DNA follows: TGTGCCAGCACAGGGCAGAACACTGAAGCTTTCTTT. Translating it yields CASTGQNTEAFF. The entire variable domain, with the rest obtained from reference TRBV5-4 and TRBJ1-1, is as follows: ETGVTQSPTHLIKTRGQQVTLRCSSQSGHNTVSWYQQALGQGPQFIFQYYREEENGRGNFPPRFSGLQFPNYSSELNVNALELDDSALYLCASTGQNTEAFFGQGTRLTVV.